The present entry profiles one T cell receptor beta chain with its context. Primers for the PCR totalled 60 Vbeta and 13 Jbeta. Method: immunoSEQ multiplex PCR; TCRdb's copy keeps in-frame clones and lacks some. Among fewer than 150,000 clones, roughly 85% were seen once, and the ten largest hold 6.5%. These data are taken from a study of cytomegalovirus exposure and HLA in healthy donors. Germline V CDR1 and CDR2: SEHNR, FQNEAQ (reference sequence). Trimming cost V 4 bases and J 3 bases, with 19 bases left between them. CDR3 length equals 17 residues. Sample: PBMCs. The clonotype was recovered from a man in his forties in good health and CMV-seropositive. V is TRBV7-9 and J is TRBJ1-5; D is perhaps TRBD1 (6 bases). Here the CDR3 DNA reads TGTGCCAGCAGCTCTTACAGGGAAGAAGGTCTCAATCAGCCCCAGCATTTT. It encodes CASSSYREEGLNQPQHF. Complete variable domain (other parts from reference TRBV7-9 and TRBJ1-5): DTGVSQNPRHKITKRGQNVTFRCDPISEHNRLYWYRQTLGQGPEFLTYFQNEAQLEKSRLLSDRFSAERPKGSFSTLEIQRTEQGDSAMYLCASSSYREEGLNQPQHFGDGTRLSIL.